The following is a TCR beta chain sequence with its context. Libraries were prepared by immunoSEQ multiplex PCR; TCRdb keeps only in-frame clonotypes and omits some of them. The sample includes 51,000 or so clones, 80% of them seen just once. Germline V gives CDR1 LNHDA, CDR2 SQIVND (reference sequence). With V trimmed by 5 bases and J by 2 bases, 7 bases remained unmatched. The CDR3 length is 15 residues. The data are from a study of control samples from healthy donors and cancer patients. The rearrangement uses TRBV19 and TRBJ2-7; 9 positions agree with TRBD2. Sequencing used blood. This clonotype was obtained from a man in his 70s in good health. The CDR3 reads CASSVSGSAPYEQYF. The CDR3 DNA reads as TGTGCCAGTAGTGTTAGCGGGAGCGCCCCCTACGAGCAGTACTTC.